The 24 T cell receptor beta chains listed next were all sequenced from one sample in a study of cytomegalovirus exposure and HLA in healthy donors. 13 Jbeta primers and 60 Vbeta primers were used for the PCR. Sequenced by immunoSEQ multiplex PCR; TCRdb stores in-frame clones only, minus some. Counted here are some 110,000 clones, 55% to 80% occurring once; the ten biggest clones make up over 2%. What was sequenced was PBMCs. These receptors all stem from a woman in her thirties in good health and CMV-seronegative.

V is TRBV7-3 and J is TRBJ2-3; no firm D call. Trimming removed 1 base at V and 0 bases at J, with 11 bases between. Germline CDR1 reads SGHTA; CDR2 reads FQGTGA. The CDR3 contains 16 residues. CDR3 DNA: TGTGCCAGCAGCTTAAACCCGGTCCCTAGCACAGATACGCAGTATTTT. This codes for CASSLNPVPSTDTQYF.

This chain links TRBV7-3 with TRBJ2-3; a weak D match, TRBD1 (5 bases). The germline CDR1 and CDR2 sequences are SGHTA and FQGTGA. The V and J ends lost 5 bases and 0 bases respectively, with 12 bases between them. The CDR3 sequence is 15 residues long. CDR3 amino acids: CASSPLGDSTDTQYF. The CDR3 DNA is TGTGCCAGCAGCCCCCTAGGGGATAGCACAGATACGCAGTATTTT.

This chain links TRBV5-1 with TRBJ2-5; D is undetermined. Germline V gene data show CDR1 as SGHRS and CDR2 as YFSETQ. V lost 0 bases and J lost 2, with 8 bases in between. The CDR3 runs to 14 residues. The CDR3: CASSLAGRQETQYF. CDR3 bases: TGCGCCAGCAGCTTGGCCGGTCGACAAGAGACCCAGTACTTC.

The chain has TRBV28 and TRBJ2-7, with 7 bases aligning to TRBD1. Germline-derived CDR1 and CDR2 are MDHEN and SYDVKM. This CDR3 is built from 15 residues. V shed 5 bases and J 5 bases; nucleotides not matched to a gene: 12. CDR3: CASSPSEGGFDEQYF. The CDR3 nucleotides are TGTGCCAGCAGTCCCTCGGAAGGGGGCTTCGACGAGCAGTACTTC.

The chain carries TRBV4-1 and TRBJ2-1; tentatively, D is TRBD2 (6 bases). The CDR3 extends over 15 amino acids. Trimming shortened V by 5 bases and J by 0 bases, and 11 bases separated the two germline ends. Germline CDR1 is MGHRA and CDR2 is YSYEKL. As DNA, the CDR3 is TGCGCCAGCAGCTCTCCCGGGAGCTCCTACAATGAGCAGTTCTTC. Protein: CASSSPGSSYNEQFF.

The chain combines TRBV28 with TRBJ2-7, with 10 bases identical to TRBD2. CDR1 and CDR2 (germline): MDHEN, SYDVKM. Germline trimming cut 3 bases from V and 3 bases from J; bases unmatched to any gene: 8. The CDR3 sequence is 16 residues long. The DNA of the CDR3 is TGTGCCAGCAGTTTCTCAGCAGCGGGAGGGAACTACGAGCAGTACTTC. Its translation is CASSFSAAGGNYEQYF. The entire variable domain, with the rest obtained from reference TRBV28 and TRBJ2-7, is as follows: DVKVTQSSRYLVKRTGEKVFLECVQDMDHENMFWYRQDPGLGLRLIYFSYDVKMKEKGDIPEGYSVSREKKERFSLILESASTNQTSMYLCASSFSAAGGNYEQYFGPGTRLTVT.

The V call is TRBV2, the J call TRBJ2-5, with TRBD1 as a possible D gene (5 bases). From germline, CDR1 is SNHLY and CDR2 FYNNEI. The germline V and J ends were trimmed by 6 bases and 1 base, with 18 bases remaining between them. The CDR3 has 16 residues. CDR3 nucleotide sequence: TGTGCCAGCAGCCTTTCGCCCGGACACATCCAAGAGACCCAGTACTTC. It is translated as CASSLSPGHIQETQYF.

This chain uses TRBV9 with TRBJ2-2, with 7 positions matching TRBD2. V lost 4 bases, J lost 4 bases, and 10 bases stayed unmatched. This CDR3 is built from 16 residues. From germline, CDR1 is SGDLS and CDR2 YYNGEE. The CDR3 region is CASSTGGFVGTGELFF. In DNA form, the CDR3 reads TGTGCCAGCAGCACCGGGGGGTTCGTAGGCACCGGGGAGCTGTTTTTT. The full variable domain, with the rest looked up from reference TRBV9 and TRBJ2-2, is DSGVTQTPKHLITATGQRVTLRCSPRSGDLSVYWYQQSLDQGLQFLIQYYNGEERAKGNILERFSAQQFPDLHSELNLSSLELGDSALYFCASSTGGFVGTGELFFGEGSRLTVL.

To note about this clone: At one end, the junction sequence differs from germline, possibly due to a read error. This sequence joins TRBV7-7 and TRBJ2-7; 8 nucleotides match TRBD2. Per germline, CDR1 SSHAT and CDR2 FNYEAQ (reference sequence). The CDR3 consists of 14 residues. CDR3 sequence reads: CASSFGTSSYEQYF. In DNA form, the CDR3 reads TGTGCTAGCAGCTTCGGGACTAGCTCCTACGAGCAGTACTTC.

The V gene is TRBV6-1, the J gene TRBJ2-5; weak D call: TRBD2 (5 bases). CDR1 and CDR2 (germline): MNHNS, SASEGT. This CDR3 region has 14 residues. V lost 5 bases to trimming and J lost 5 bases, with 15 bases between them. The CDR3 nucleotides are TGTGCCAGCAGTCCCGAACTAGTCGGGGAGACCCAGTACTTC. Amino acid sequence: CASSPELVGETQYF.

This clone was observed a handful of times. V is TRBV5-6 and J is TRBJ1-5; D not certain. The CDR3 runs to 13 residues. V lost 0 bases and J 5 bases, leaving 6 bases between the germline ends. The germline gives CDR1 SGHDT, CDR2 YYEEEE. CDR3 coding DNA: TGTGCCAGCAGCTTGGCAGAATATCAGCCCCAGCATTTT. Translating gives CASSLAEYQPQHF. Full variable domain (outside the CDR3, taken from reference TRBV5-6 and TRBJ1-5): DAGVTQSPTHLIKTRGQQVTLRCSPKSGHDTVSWYQQALGQGPQFIFQYYEEEERQRGNFPDRFSGHQFPNYSSELNVNALLLGDSALYLCASSLAEYQPQHFGDGTRLSIL.

This chain connects TRBV19 to TRBJ1-1; D is perhaps TRBD1 (6 bases). Germline lookup yields CDR1 LNHDA and CDR2 SQIVND (reference sequence). The length of the CDR3 is 14 residues. V lost 3 bases and J lost 4, with 12 bases in between. CDR3 in amino acids: CASSIVEGGTEAFF. The CDR3 nucleotides read TGTGCCAGTAGTATTGTGGAAGGGGGCACTGAAGCTTTCTTT.

In this sample, this clone turned up a few times. The chain is built from TRBV6-5 and TRBJ1-6; 7 nucleotides align to TRBD1. The CDR3 length is 15 residues. From germline, CDR1 is MNHEY and CDR2 SVGAGI. The V and J ends lost 2 bases and 9 bases, in that order; junction bases with no gene match: 7. CDR3 coding DNA: TGTGCCAGCAGTTACATTCAACAGGGGAGTTCACCCCTCCACTTT. It specifies CASSYIQQGSSPLHF.

The rearrangement links TRBV11-2 to TRBJ2-5; 8 positions agree with TRBD1. The CDR3 has 15 amino acids. Unmatched junction bases numbered 3, after V lost 2 bases and J lost 1 base. Germline V gives CDR1 SGHAT, CDR2 FQNNGV. In DNA form, the CDR3 reads TGTGCCAGCAGCTTAATGCAGGGGGCCCAAGAGACCCAGTACTTC. Translating it yields CASSLMQGAQETQYF.

The chain carries TRBV11-2 and TRBJ2-4; D is unresolved. The V end lost 2 bases, the J end lost 4 bases, and 21 bases lay between the germline ends. This CDR3 contains 18 residues. Germline assignment: CDR1 SGHAT and CDR2 FQNNGV. The CDR3 protein is CASSLSSVTTSSKNIQYF. CDR3 in DNA: TGTGCCAGCAGCTTATCCTCGGTAACTACCAGCTCTAAAAACATTCAGTACTTC.

The genes are TRBV15 and TRBJ1-5, with D possibly being TRBD1 (6 bases). V shed 0 bases and J shed 5 bases, with 11 bases lying between them. Germline loops: CDR1 LNHNV, CDR2 YYDKDF (reference sequence). The CDR3 extends over 15 amino acids. The CDR3 sequence: CATSRDFRGDQPQHF. The CDR3 DNA reads TGTGCCACCAGCAGAGATTTCAGGGGCGATCAGCCCCAGCATTTT.

J is TRBJ2-7 and V is TRBV9; 13 nucleotides match TRBD2. From germline, CDR1 is SGDLS and CDR2 YYNGEE. The CDR3 runs 18 residues. The trim removed 3 bases at V and 1 base at J, leaving 10 bases unmatched. The CDR3 reads CASSETSGRRSPSYEQYF. The CDR3 DNA sequence: TGTGCCAGCAGCGAGACTAGCGGGAGGAGGTCGCCGTCCTACGAGCAGTACTTC.

This clone occurred a few times. The V gene is TRBV9, the J gene TRBJ2-2; unclear D gene. The CDR3 covers 15 residues. Germline V gene lookup returns CDR1 SGDLS and CDR2 YYNGEE. V gave up 0 bases and J gave up 0 bases, with 6 bases separating them. CDR3 sequence: CASSVAGPNTGELFF. The CDR3 DNA follows: TGTGCCAGCAGCGTAGCCGGTCCGAACACCGGGGAGCTGTTTTTT.

The V gene is TRBV7-2, the J gene TRBJ2-5, with D possibly TRBD2 on 6 matching bases. V was pared by 4 bases and J by 4 bases, with 13 bases between. The germline gives CDR1 SGHTA, CDR2 FQGNSA. This CDR3 is built from 14 residues. The CDR3 DNA reads TGTGCCAGCAGCTCGGAGCGGGTCGGAGAGACCCAGTACTTC. Amino acid sequence: CASSSERVGETQYF.

The table lists this clone with a few counts. V and J are TRBV6-5 and TRBJ1-4, with 7 positions matching TRBD1. The CDR3 consists of 14 residues. V gave up 6 bases and J gave up 8 bases; unmatched junction bases: 9. Germline CDR1 MNHEY, CDR2 SVGAGI. CDR3 residues: CASRPHGQDEKLFF. The CDR3 DNA sequence: TGTGCCAGCAGACCCCACGGACAGGACGAAAAACTGTTTTTT.

This clone was counted a few times. The gene calls are TRBV29-1 and TRBJ2-3, with TRBD2 identical over 14 bases. The CDR3 is 16 amino acids. The germline V gene encodes CDR1 SQVTM and CDR2 ANQGSEA. Trimming removed 4 bases from V and 3 bases from J; junction bases left unmatched: 6. CDR3 sequence: CSVVGTSGSGTDTQYF. CDR3 DNA sequence: TGCAGCGTTGTTGGGACTAGCGGGAGCGGGACAGATACGCAGTATTTT.

The V gene is TRBV28, the J gene TRBJ1-2; 7 bases line up with TRBD1. This CDR3 comprises 12 residues. V shed 5 bases and J 8 bases; nucleotides not matched to a gene: 5. Germline CDR1 is MDHEN and CDR2 is SYDVKM. In DNA form, the CDR3 reads TGTGCCAGCAGTATAGGGGGCAGAGGCTACACCTTC. As protein: CASSIGGRGYTF.

CDR3 sequence (DNA): TGTGCCAGCAGCTTATCCCAGCAAGAGACCCAGTACTTC. It encodes CASSLSQQETQYF. The genes are TRBV5-5 and TRBJ2-5; D call uncertain. The CDR3 has 13 amino acids. V lost 2 bases to trimming and J lost 2 bases, with 7 bases between them. Germline CDR1 SGHKS, CDR2 YYEKEE (reference sequence).

The rearrangement links TRBV28 to TRBJ1-4; no definite D call. CDR1 MDHEN and CDR2 SYDVKM come from the germline V gene. V was pared by 5 bases and J by 8 bases, with 9 bases between. CDR3 length: 12 residues. The CDR3 DNA is TGTGCCAGCAGTGAGGGTTCCGAAAAACTGTTTTTT. Translating gives CASSEGSEKLFF.